This is a list of T cell receptor beta chains from one sample in a study of technical replicates of blood from a few donors. Here immunoSEQ multiplex PCR was the method, and the copy in TCRdb shows in-frame clones only, minus some. The data contain roughly 76,000 clones, 86% of them singletons. Sequencing was carried out using PBMCs. Source of these receptors: a human donor in good health. Some clones in this sample may be carry-over from other donors' samples. Both conserved end residues are part of each CDR3. A D gene is named only where the DNA matches it firmly. The listing skips clone size in some rows; elsewhere it reads once, few, many or a size class.

D: .; J: TRBJ2-4; size: .; V: TRBV7-2; CDR3: CASSLVRTGVAKNIQYF
D: .; J: TRBJ1-2; size: .; V: TRBV7-9; CDR3: CASSEVANYGYTF
D: TRBD2; J: TRBJ2-2; size: .; V: TRBV11-2; CDR3: CASSGRLAGGMVGELFF
D: .; J: TRBJ2-7; size: .; V: TRBV5-3; CDR3: CARTFQSVRSYEQYF
D: .; J: TRBJ1-3; size: .; V: TRBV6-6; CDR3: CASSTGVLASGNTIYF
D: TRBD1; J: TRBJ2-2; size: .; V: TRBV6-5; CDR3: CASSTGQGTGELFF
D: .; J: TRBJ1-2; size: once; V: TRBV7-2; CDR3: CASSLGGHGYTF
D: TRBD2; J: TRBJ2-3; size: .; V: TRBV5-1; CDR3: CASTPEASGRADTQYF
D: .; J: TRBJ1-1; size: .; V: TRBV5-4; CDR3: CASSRGGEVNTEAFF
D: TRBD2; J: TRBJ2-2; size: .; V: TRBV5-4; CDR3: CASTSLTSNTGELFF
D: .; J: TRBJ2-1; size: .; V: TRBV11-2; CDR3: CASSFTVSSYNEQFF
D: .; J: TRBJ2-7; size: .; V: TRBV25-1; CDR3: CASSESRVGAYEQYF
D: TRBD2; J: TRBJ2-1; size: .; V: TRBV7-8; CDR3: CASSPFSGGEFQSQFF
D: .; J: TRBJ1-1; size: .; V: TRBV4-3; CDR3: CASSQDLFIWGGNTEAFF
D: TRBD2; J: TRBJ2-1; size: .; V: TRBV7-2; CDR3: CASSLRRGGNNEQFF
D: TRBD1; J: TRBJ1-5; size: .; V: TRBV19; CDR3: CASSMTGTGEQPQHF
D: TRBD1; J: TRBJ2-1; size: .; V: TRBV4-3; CDR3: CASSQEGPDRGNEQFF
D: TRBD1; J: TRBJ1-2; size: few; V: TRBV6-1; CDR3: CASSLSTGTNYGYTF
D: .; J: TRBJ2-5; size: .; V: TRBV18; CDR3: CASSPNPRTEGTQYF
D: .; J: TRBJ1-6; size: .; V: TRBV7-2; CDR3: CASSLAPGANSPLHF
D: .; J: TRBJ2-5; size: .; V: TRBV6-1; CDR3: CASERETQYF
D: .; J: TRBJ1-1; size: .; V: TRBV2; CDR3: CASSGSQAGARTEAFF